The sequence of this TCR beta chain was determined in a study of beta chain features in type 1 diabetes. Sequencing targeted expressed TCRB transcripts, as all isolated RNA had been reverse transcribed. TCRdb's table, derived via immunoSEQ multiplex PCR, lists solely in-frame clones and lacks some. Here the sample spans almost 250,000 clones, 12% to 15% being singletons. This clone was seen a few times. What it binds is not known. Donors underwent one heparinised blood draw, around 100 mL on average. The CDR3 totals 13 residues. The germline V gene has CDR1 SGHTA and CDR2 FQGNSA. Trimming took off 3 bases at V and 3 bases at J, with 6 bases between the two ends. General study points: TCRB CDR3s were moderately but significantly shorter in Type 1 diabetes patients in all four CD4+ subsets. The analysis here could not establish whether HLA type shapes TCRB rearrangement. A greater similarity of naive, central memory and Treg TCRB repertoires was seen among patients than among healthy donors.

This receptor was identified in a woman aged 40 to 55 in good health. The specimen sequenced was naive CD4+ T cells from blood. V gene TRBV7-2 combines with J gene TRBJ1-5; TRBD1 might be the D (5 bases). The CDR3 bases are TGTGCCAGCAGCTTGACAGCCAATCAGCCCCAGCATTTT. This sequence encodes CASSLTANQPQHF. Supplemented by reference TRBV7-2 and TRBJ1-5, the full variable domain reads GAGVSQSPSNKVTEKGKDVELRCDPISGHTALYWYRQSLGQGLEFLIYFQGNSAPDKSGLPSDRFSAERTGGSVSTLTIQRTQQEDSAVYLCASSLTANQPQHFGDGTRLSIL.